The T cell receptor (beta chain) described here comes from a study of blood T cell repertoires in COVID-19. Looking at the study overall: PBMCs, B-cell-depleted T cells, or T cells provided the cDNA or gDNA that made up the material.

This CDR3 comprises 14 residues. The V gene lost 0 bases and the J gene lost 5 bases, with 12 bases spanning the gap. The germline CDR1 and CDR2 sequences are SGHDT and YYEEEE. Original methodology: Amplification from reference gene primers served as the basis for estimated nucleated cell counts. Produced via immunoSEQ multiplex PCR; TCRdb's table is partial and in-frame only. Clone size and V and J calls were adopted from that table, with D and trimming inferred from the DNA. The sample lists nearly 95,000 clones, over 65% occurring once. A Seattle source enrolled patients during active infection and followed them longitudinally.

Sequenced sample: peripheral blood. The chain recombines TRBV5-6 with TRBJ2-7; D perhaps matches TRBD1 (6 bases). The sequence was collected from a man aged 70 or older with COVID-19, enrolled during active disease. The CDR3 DNA follows: TGTGCCAGCAGCTTGGGGGGGCGGGCCCACGAGCAGTACTTC. This gives the protein CASSLGGRAHEQYF.